A single sample gave rise to the 29 T cell receptor beta chains below, sequenced in a study of chronic HIV infection and antiretroviral therapy. From the 5' RACE reads, TCRdb called clonotypes with MiXCR, one entry per CDR3 protein. Seen here are 40,000 to 50,000 distinct CDR3 sequences, about a fifth observed once, and the top ten hold about 2.7%. Sequences were obtained from peripheral blood. These receptors all come from an adult who had HIV and had not received antiretroviral therapy, or was an uninfected healthy control (not recorded which).

This CDR3 reads CASSFWGRDNQPQHF. CDR3 nucleotides: TGTGCCAGCAGTTTTTGGGGGCGCGACAATCAGCCCCAGCATTTT. The chain has TRBV28 and TRBJ1-5; D is perhaps TRBD1 (6 bases). The CDR3 has 15 amino acids. V was clipped by 3 bases and J by 3 bases, with 12 bases between them. CDR1 is MDHEN and CDR2 is SYDVKM in the germline V gene.

This clonotype turned up a few times. J is TRBJ2-2 and V is TRBV24-1, with D unclear. Trimming took 9 bases from V and 2 from J, leaving 9 bases between them. This CDR3 has 13 amino acids. Germline V CDR1 and CDR2: KGHDR, SFDVKD. The CDR3 sequence: CATGRLNTGELFF. CDR3 sequence (DNA): TGTGCCACCGGACGCCTCAACACCGGGGAGCTGTTTTTT.

The rearrangement joins TRBV14 to TRBJ1-4; D call uncertain. This CDR3 has 19 amino acids. The germline CDR1 and CDR2 sequences are SGHDN and FVKESK. The V end lost 3 bases, the J end lost 2 bases, and 22 bases lay between the germline ends. Here the CDR3 reads CASSHSPGPPRWTNEKLFF. Here the CDR3 DNA reads TGTGCCAGCAGCCATTCACCGGGTCCCCCGCGCTGGACTAATGAAAAACTGTTTTTT.

The rearrangement links TRBV27 to TRBJ2-3; the match to TRBD1 covers 7 bases. This CDR3 has 15 amino acids. V was clipped by 6 bases and J by 3 bases; unmatched bases: 9. CDR1 MNHEY and CDR2 SMNVEV come from the germline V gene (reference sequence). The CDR3 sequence is CASRLGGAVTDTQYF. As DNA, the CDR3 is TGTGCCAGCAGACTAGGGGGCGCGGTTACAGATACGCAGTATTTT.

This clonotype was observed a few times. This chain connects TRBV28 to TRBJ2-5; D gene ambiguous. The CDR3 totals 14 residues. Between the trimmed V and J ends, which lost 7 bases and 2 bases, there was a span of 14 bases. Germline values: CDR1 MDHEN, CDR2 SYDVKM. The chain's CDR3 is CASTGRPPQETQYF. For the CDR3, the DNA is TGTGCCAGCACCGGACGTCCTCCGCAAGAGACCCAGTACTTC.

The V gene is TRBV20-1, the J gene TRBJ2-6; 9 bases are shared with TRBD1. Trimming took 6 bases from V and 3 from J; bases not matched to a gene: 6. Germline CDR1 and CDR2: DFQATT and SNEGSKA (reference sequence). The CDR3 has 15 residues. The CDR3, as DNA: TGCAGTGCAAGGGACAGGGTAGTTGGGGCCAACGTCCTGACTTTC. Translated: CSARDRVVGANVLTF.

The CDR3 DNA reads as TGTGCCATCAGAGCAATTTCAAACTCCTACGAGCAGTACTTC. It specifies CAIRAISNSYEQYF. This chain joins TRBV10-3 and TRBJ2-7; D is unclear. CDR1 and CDR2 (germline): ENHRY, SYGVKD. The CDR3 runs to 14 residues. V was trimmed by 6 bases and J by 0 bases, leaving 12 bases between them.

The chain combines TRBV6-2 or TRBV6-3 with TRBJ2-7, with 9 bases aligning to TRBD2. The CDR3 has 14 residues. Per the germline V gene, CDR1 is MNHEY and CDR2 is SVGEGT. J gave up 5 bases and V 11 bases, and 13 bases lay outside the gene matches. As DNA, the CDR3 is TGTGCCCCCAAGATCCCGGGACTAGCCCACGAGCAGTACTTC. Protein product: CAPKIPGLAHEQYF.

This chain uses TRBV7-8 with TRBJ1-1; no definite D call. V lost 3 bases and J lost 1, with 15 bases in between. The CDR3 totals 16 residues. Per germline, CDR1 SGHVS and CDR2 FQNEAQ. DNA of the CDR3: TGTGCCAGCAGCTTCCAAATCGTACACGAGAACACTGAAGCTTTCTTT. Its protein is CASSFQIVHENTEAFF.

Ten or more counts support this clonotype. The chain uses TRBV7-2 and TRBJ2-3; D ambiguous. V gave up 5 bases and J gave up 4 bases, with 16 bases separating them. This CDR3 is built from 15 residues. Germline values: CDR1 SGHTA, CDR2 FQGNSA. This CDR3 reads CASSLGSVGPDTQYF. The CDR3 DNA reads TGTGCCAGCAGCCTAGGATCTGTGGGCCCAGATACGCAGTATTTT.

The chain combines TRBV11-2 with TRBJ2-1, with 8 positions matching TRBD1. The CDR3 runs 14 residues. The V and J ends lost 0 bases and 9 bases, in that order; junction bases with no gene match: 4. Germline V CDR1 and CDR2: SGHAT, FQNNGV. CDR3 coding DNA: TGTGCCAGCAGCTTAGACAGGGGGCGGGCTGAGCAGTTCTTC. It yields the protein CASSLDRGRAEQFF. The whole variable domain, filled in from reference TRBV11-2 and TRBJ2-1, reads EAGVAQSPRYKIIEKRQSVAFWCNPISGHATLYWYQQILGQGPKLLIQFQNNGVVDDSQLPKDRFSAERLKGVDSTLKIQPAKLEDSAVYLCASSLDRGRAEQFFGPGTRLTVL.

This clonotype was seen a few times. This chain uses TRBV4-2 with TRBJ2-6; 7 bases agree with TRBD1. CDR3 length equals 16 residues. Germline V gene data show CDR1 as LGHNA and CDR2 as YNFKEQ. V trimming: 5 bases; J trimming: 1 base; junction bases outside the gene matches: 5. This CDR3 is CASSEGGGSGANVLTF. As DNA, the CDR3 is TGTGCCAGCAGCGAAGGGGGCGGGTCTGGGGCCAACGTCCTGACTTTC.

This clonotype was counted only a few times. V and J are TRBV27 and TRBJ1-1; 9 nucleotides match TRBD1. J lost 5 bases, V lost 5 bases, and 9 bases had no gene match. The germline V gene encodes CDR1 MNHEY and CDR2 SMNVEV (reference sequence). The CDR3 runs 15 residues. In DNA form, the CDR3 reads TGTGCCAGCAGTGGGGGGACAGGGCAGAATACTGAAGCTTTCTTT. Amino acids: CASSGGTGQNTEAFF.

This clonotype was detected only a few times. V gene TRBV28 combines with J gene TRBJ1-5, with D tentatively TRBD1 (5 bases). This CDR3 comprises 15 residues. The V end was cut by 3 bases, the J end by 3 bases, with 12 bases between. CDR1 is MDHEN and CDR2 is SYDVKM in the germline V gene. In DNA form, the CDR3 reads TGTGCCAGCAGTTTCACAGGACCTTCCAATCAGCCCCAGCATTTT. This translates into CASSFTGPSNQPQHF.

The CDR3 loop is CSVGTPEKLFF. DNA of the CDR3: TGCAGCGTTGGGACCCCCGAAAAACTGTTTTTT. V is TRBV29-1 and J is TRBJ1-4; D is unresolved. Trimming removed 4 bases at V and 8 bases at J, with 8 bases between. From germline, CDR1 is SQVTM and CDR2 ANQGSEA. The CDR3 has 11 amino acids. The whole variable domain, remainder taken from reference TRBV29-1 and TRBJ1-4, is SAVISQKPSRDICQRGTSLTIQCQVDSQVTMMFWYRQQPGQSLTLIATANQGSEATYESGFVIDKFPISRPNLTFSTLTVSNMSPEDSSIYLCSVGTPEKLFFGSGTQLSVL.

This clonotype was seen at least ten times. The CDR3, as DNA: TGTGCCAGCAGTTTATTGTCCAGGACCTCTGAAGCTTTCTTT. It is translated as CASSLLSRTSEAFF. The chain employs TRBV27 and TRBJ1-1; D is ambiguous. The CDR3 extends over 14 amino acids. The V end was cut by 1 base, the J end by 6 bases, with 12 bases between. The germline V gene encodes CDR1 MNHEY and CDR2 SMNVEV (reference sequence).

The chain carries TRBV28 and TRBJ2-1, with no clear D. Germline CDR1 reads MDHEN; CDR2 reads SYDVKM. Trimming pared 2 bases from V and 4 bases from J, leaving 18 bases between. CDR3 length: 17 amino acids. CDR3: CASSLVARHLGYNEQFF. The CDR3 nucleotides read TGTGCCAGCAGTTTAGTGGCACGGCATCTGGGTTACAATGAGCAGTTCTTC. Using reference TRBV28 and TRBJ2-1 for the parts outside the CDR3, the full variable domain is DVKVTQSSRYLVKRTGEKVFLECVQDMDHENMFWYRQDPGLGLRLIYFSYDVKMKEKGDIPEGYSVSREKKERFSLILESASTNQTSMYLCASSLVARHLGYNEQFFGPGTRLTVL.

In DNA, the CDR3 is TGCAGTGCTAGATACGGACAGGGAGGTGCACTAGTCTATGGCTACACCTTC. Residues: CSARYGQGGALVYGYTF. The chain has TRBV20-1 and TRBJ1-2; the match to TRBD1 covers 8 bases. Germline V gene sequence: CDR1 DFQATT, CDR2 SNEGSKA (reference sequence). The CDR3 length is 17 residues. The trim removed 2 bases at V and 4 bases at J, leaving 15 bases unmatched.

The chain is built from TRBV7-9 and TRBJ1-4; the D is unclear. The V and J ends lost 5 bases and 0 bases respectively, with 10 bases between them. The CDR3 loop spans 15 amino acids. Germline V gene data show CDR1 as SEHNR and CDR2 as FQNEAQ (reference sequence). This CDR3 is CASSPSPTTNEKLFF. The CDR3 bases are TGTGCCAGCAGCCCTAGCCCAACAACTAATGAAAAACTGTTTTTT. The full variable domain, rest sourced from reference TRBV7-9 and TRBJ1-4, is DTGVSQNPRHKITKRGQNVTFRCDPISEHNRLYWYRQTLGQGPEFLTYFQNEAQLEKSRLLSDRFSAERPKGSFSTLEIQRTEQGDSAMYLCASSPSPTTNEKLFFGSGTQLSVL.

V usage is TRBV28 and J usage is TRBJ2-3; tentative D call: TRBD2 (6 bases). Germline V gene lookup returns CDR1 MDHEN and CDR2 SYDVKM. Trimming stripped 7 bases from V and 0 bases from J, with 11 bases between. The CDR3 consists of 14 residues. Here the CDR3 reads CASKGGRSTDTQYF. For the CDR3, the DNA is TGTGCCAGCAAAGGAGGGAGGAGCACAGATACGCAGTATTTT.

This sequence joins TRBV7-6 and TRBJ1-3; D unresolved. Germline loops: CDR1 SGHVS, CDR2 FNYEAQ. V was pared by 5 bases and J by 0 bases, with 17 bases between. The CDR3 length is 17 residues. CDR3 nucleotides: TGTGCCAGCAGCCCTCGGCCTGGCCCCAACTCTGGAAACACCATATATTTT. Translation gives CASSPRPGPNSGNTIYF.

This sequence joins TRBV18 and TRBJ1-2; D is unresolved. The ends were cut back, 2 bases at V and 3 bases at J, with 7 bases in the middle. The CDR3 spans 13 residues. Germline V gene lookup returns CDR1 KGHSH and CDR2 LQKENI. CDR3 DNA sequence: TGTGCCAGCTCACCATCCCAGGACTATGGCTACACCTTC. This gives the protein CASSPSQDYGYTF.

This clonotype was seen only a few times. The chain has TRBV28 and TRBJ2-1; 7 bases match TRBD2. Germline V gene sequence: CDR1 MDHEN, CDR2 SYDVKM. Trimming took 2 bases from V and 7 from J; bases not matched to a gene: 8. This CDR3 has 15 residues. CDR3 coding DNA: TGTGCCAGCAGTTTAGCCCTAGCGGAAGGGAATGAGCAGTTCTTC. Its protein is CASSLALAEGNEQFF.

This clonotype was counted ten times or more. CDR3 sequence: CASREVGLARYNEQFF. For the CDR3, the DNA is TGTGCCAGCAGGGAGGTGGGACTAGCGCGATACAATGAGCAGTTCTTC. The V call is TRBV2, the J call TRBJ2-1; 10 bases match TRBD2. CDR3 size: 16 residues. With 6 bases clipped from V and 4 bases from J, the junction kept 9 bases outside the gene matches. From germline, CDR1 is SNHLY and CDR2 FYNNEI.

The CDR3 coding sequence is TGTGCCATCAGTGACGGGGGGGGTGTGAGCAATCAGCCCCAGCATTTT. Translated, it gives CAISDGGGVSNQPQHF. The V call is TRBV10-3, the J call TRBJ1-5, with D perhaps TRBD1 (5 bases). Germline CDR1 reads ENHRY; CDR2 reads SYGVKD. Trimming cost V 3 bases and J 1 base, with 13 bases left between them. The CDR3 length is 16 residues.

This clonotype occurred a few times. At one end, the junction sequence differs from germline, possibly due to a read error. The rearrangement joins TRBV7-9 to TRBJ2-5; TRBD2 matches 12 bases. This CDR3 has 15 residues. CDR1 SEHNR and CDR2 FQNEAQ come from the germline V gene (reference sequence). The CDR3 DNA reads TGTGCCAGCAGCAACGACTGGACTAGCGGGGCCCTCGGTCACTTC. Translating it yields CASSNDWTSGALGHF. Full variable domain (remainder filled in from reference TRBV7-9 and TRBJ2-5): DTGVSQNPRHKITKRGQNVTFRCDPISEHNRLYWYRQTLGQGPEFLTYFQNEAQLEKSRLLSDRFSAERPKGSFSTLEIQRTEQGDSAMYLCASSNDWTSGALGHFGPGTRLLVL.

The CDR3 here is CASSLGTGTDTQYF. CDR3 nucleotides: TGTGCCAGCAGCTTGGGAACGGGCACAGATACGCAGTATTTT. The J gene is TRBJ2-3, the V gene TRBV5-6; D is undetermined. The germline CDR1 and CDR2 sequences are SGHDT and YYEEEE. Between the trimmed V and J ends, which lost 0 bases and 1 base, there was a span of 6 bases. This CDR3 spans 14 amino acids.

In this sample, this clonotype turned up a few times. This chain connects TRBV30 to TRBJ2-7, with D uncertain. The germline V and J ends were trimmed by 0 bases and 5 bases, with 17 bases remaining between them. Germline loops: CDR1 GTSNPN, CDR2 SVGIG (reference sequence). The CDR3 contains 15 residues. The CDR3 DNA is TGTGCCTGGAGTGTACCCCGGACCCGGCGCCACGAGCAGTACTTC. Translation gives CAWSVPRTRRHEQYF.

This clonotype turned up a few times. This chain joins TRBV28 and TRBJ2-7, with D possibly being TRBD1 (5 bases). The CDR3 has 10 amino acids. V gave up 9 bases and J gave up 6 bases, with 9 bases separating them. Germline V gives CDR1 MDHEN, CDR2 SYDVKM. This chain's CDR3 is CASGRGEQYF. Written as DNA, the CDR3 is TGTGCCAGTGGAAGGGGCGAGCAGTACTTC.